Below are 5 T cell receptor beta chains sequenced from a single sample in a study of shared clonotypes between healthy human individuals. Here immunoSEQ multiplex PCR was the method, and the copy in TCRdb shows in-frame clones only, minus some. The sample gives about 2.4 million clones, over 85% of which show up once; 0.36% is in the top ten. Sequencing was carried out using naive CD4+ T cells from PBMCs. Specified subset: CD45RA+ positively selected. Receptors originate from a man aged 18 to 29 in good health. Some clones in this sample may be carry-over from other donors' samples.

This clone was detected only a few times. At the DNA level, this CDR3 is encoded by other sequences in the same sample as well. The chain combines TRBV7-9 with TRBJ1-4; D is unresolved. Germline V CDR1 and CDR2: SEHNR, FQNEAQ (reference sequence). The ends were cut back, 3 bases at V and 0 bases at J, with 5 bases in the middle. The CDR3 is 14 residues long. The CDR3 sequence: CASSFRATNEKLFF. The CDR3 nucleotides are TGTGCCAGCAGCTTCCGAGCAACTAATGAAAAACTGTTTTTT.

This clone was seen a single time. The gene calls are TRBV28 and TRBJ2-3; no reliable D call. The germline V and J ends were trimmed by 7 bases and 3 bases, with 17 bases remaining between them. Per germline, CDR1 MDHEN and CDR2 SYDVKM. This CDR3 has 15 amino acids. The CDR3: CASTPGPRRTDTQYF. The DNA for the CDR3 is TGTGCCAGCACCCCCGGGCCCCGAAGGACAGATACGCAGTATTTT.

The gene calls are TRBV14 and TRBJ1-1; TRBD1 might be the D (6 bases). CDR1 and CDR2 (germline): SGHDN, FVKESK. The germline V and J ends were trimmed by 2 bases and 1 base, with 11 bases remaining between them. The CDR3 covers 15 residues. CDR3 protein: CASSQTGTPNTEAFF. CDR3 nucleotide sequence: TGTGCCAGCAGCCAAACCGGGACACCGAACACTGAAGCTTTCTTT.

The chain carries TRBV7-9 and TRBJ2-1, with a possible D match to TRBD1 (5 bases). The germline V gene has CDR1 SEHNR and CDR2 FQNEAQ (reference sequence). Trimming pared 5 bases from V and 8 bases from J, leaving 16 bases between. CDR3 length: 14 amino acids. The CDR3 loop is CASSLPQVIDEQFF. DNA of the CDR3: TGTGCCAGCAGCCTACCACAGGTGATCGATGAGCAGTTCTTC. Drawing the rest from reference TRBV7-9 and TRBJ2-1, the complete variable domain is DTGVSQNPRHKITKRGQNVTFRCDPISEHNRLYWYRQTLGQGPEFLTYFQNEAQLEKSRLLSDRFSAERPKGSFSTLEIQRTEQGDSAMYLCASSLPQVIDEQFFGPGTRLTVL.

J is TRBJ2-1 and V is TRBV7-3; 9 bases align to TRBD2. The CDR3 is 15 residues long. V trimming: 2 bases; J trimming: 7 bases; junction bases outside the gene matches: 6. CDR1 is SGHTA, CDR2 FQGTGA, per germline. The CDR3 nucleotides read TGTGCCAGCAGCTTACAAGCGGGAGGTGGAAATGAGCAGTTCTTC. This codes for CASSLQAGGGNEQFF.